This T cell receptor (beta chain) was recorded in a study of cytomegalovirus exposure and HLA in healthy donors (dated by TCRdb to about 2017). For context, the study as a whole: In an earlier analysis of some 610 of the donors, about 270 Gb of sequence data and 90 million to 130 million unique TCR beta sequences from some 170 million T cells were reported. HLA typing covered class I and class II loci at four-digit resolution. The later analysis used no new phenotypic data to find candidate immune exposures, relying instead on TCR beta sequences and their occurrence across donors. To predict cytomegalovirus infection status, the study brought together high-throughput TCR immunosequencing, statistical association of individual TCRs with disease status, and machine learning. Because of strong linkage in the cohort, a handful of DR-DQ haplotypes were treated as single units for association and clustering. Along with the approximately 700-subject first cohort, a separate validation cohort of roughly 110 different subjects was used. The study aimed to test whether signatures of past pathogen exposure could be identified by cataloging public T cell receptors. Donor age, sex, ethnicity and CMV serostatus were compiled together with the repertoire data. In a later genetic analysis, genome-wide SNP genotypes for about three fifths of the roughly 670 donors were used, and that subset was treated as a discovery cohort. Roughly 300 gigabases of sequencing data and around 88 million unique TCR sequences made up an early release that covered roughly 670 HLA-typed donors. Across some 400 genotyped donors of the cohort, an average of approximately 240,000 unique TCR beta nucleotide sequences per donor were sequenced, and roughly 17% of those sequences were non-productive. In a later analysis, previously published TCR beta repertoires from several hundred donors were re-analyzed and high-resolution HLA genotyping was added so that TCR occurrence patterns could be studied. Of the roughly 390 genotyped donors, about 80% fell in the genetic ancestry cluster associated with self-reported Caucasian donors. Every repertoire in the discovery cohort had been generated on one and the same sequencing platform. Typing coverage differed by locus: A, B, C, DRB1 and DQB1 were typed in about 629-640 donors, DQA1 in 500 to 550, DPA1 in 600 to 610, and DPB1 in about 450. The study profiled the T cell repertoires of hundreds of subjects by immunosequencing and related them to cytomegalovirus serostatus. An earlier analysis of some 500 of the donors applied high-throughput TCR beta sequencing to assess whether each TCR beta V gene segment acted as functional or pseudogenic. The investigation overall reported the following: The classifier was reported to diagnose cytomegalovirus status with high specificity and sensitivity in both the original cohort and the validation cohort. A total of 164 TCR beta chains were listed by the study as associated with cytomegalovirus. In a later analysis, HLA-associated TCR beta chains were found to be more clonally expanded and to have lower generation probabilities than equally common non-associated chains. Because HLA typing was unavailable for some donors at each locus, only the typed subset was used in association tests. Broadly in line with IMGT annotations, most TCR beta V segments showed up in productive rearrangements about 87% or about 30% of the time in an earlier analysis of several hundred of the donors. The authors suggested that the approach could potentially be generalized to other disease states and immunological phenotypes. Several of the top co-occurrence clusters appeared to be linked to parvovirus B19, influenza, CMV and Epstein-Barr virus, according to a later analysis. Sequencing depth was assumed to be roughly uniform across donors in the presence/absence analyses, though that assumption may not hold. A group of highly shared sequence variants was considered likely to be a technical artifact of the sequencing pipeline. According to a later genetic analysis, donors in an Asian-associated ancestry cluster had fewer N-insertions in productive TCRs than the roughly 670-donor mean. Most CMV-associated TCR beta chains appeared to be HLA-restricted in a later analysis, and the HLA associations seemed to be driven largely by CMV exposure. The only immune exposure information available for the cohort was CMV serostatus. This cohort had only TCR beta chains sequenced, and the lack of alpha or paired-chain data limited which features could be detected. Because the 87-base-pair reads could not distinguish some IMGT-functional V segments, including TRBV6-2 and TRBV6-3, those segments were excluded. In vitro tests confirmed that a few of the cytomegalovirus-associated TCR beta chains recognize cytomegalovirus antigens. Because counts were too low, about 18 rarely observed V segments, including chromosome 9 orphons, were excluded from the earlier analysis of 587 of the donors. Strong co-occurrence of HLA alleles, especially DR and DQ, made assigning TCR associations to individual alleles difficult. A further reported finding was that TCR beta sequences accurately predicted the HLA-A and HLA-B alleles for most subjects in the first cohort. At a false discovery rate of 0.05, a later analysis linked some 17,000 TCR beta sequences to specific HLA alleles. Most TCR sequences were seen in very few donors, while some public TCRs were found in many individuals. V-gene and J-gene trimming of TCR beta chains was associated with a missense DCLRE1C variant in a later genetic analysis, and the association was replicated in an independent cohort. A later analysis found that TCR association rates varied across HLA loci, with DRB1 alleles showing the most associated TCRs and HLA-C alleles the fewest. Correlated functional status among segregating V segments might be attributable to linkage disequilibrium, but an unknown experimental factor could not be ruled out.

As regards this clone: Which antigen it targets is not known.

The cohort comprised 710 or so healthy bone marrow donors. All cohort members were sampled while nominally healthy, although unrecorded immune exposures were likely present. The donor tested CMV seronegative and was one of the 352 seronegative cohort members. Every donor gave a peripheral blood sample, and the peripheral blood mononuclear cells from that sample were used for TCR beta sequencing. The Qiagen DNeasy Blood Extraction Kit was used to extract genomic DNA from the blood cell samples. The CDR3 has 13 amino acids, counting the end cysteine and phenylalanine. The entry retains the CDR3 DNA only, 39 bases that are in frame from base 1. CDR1 SGDLS and CDR2 YYNGEE were looked up in the germline V gene. Relative to germline, V is 0 bases shorter and J is 0 bases shorter, with 3 bases between their ends. Libraries were built with the immunoSEQ multiplex PCR assay. A mixture of 60 forward primers for TCR Vbeta segments and 13 reverse primers for TCR Jbeta segments was used in the multiplex PCR. A multiplex PCR assay on genomic DNA amplified the CDR3 region of rearranged TCR beta genes. The amplified TCR beta libraries were sequenced on the Illumina HiSeq System as 87-base-pair reads. As for how the authors treated the data: A later analysis tallied 80 million to 95 million unique TCR beta chains across the roughly 610 repertoires, and approximately 12 million of those chains were shared by two or more donors. A nearest-neighbor algorithm error-corrected the raw reads and collapsed the reads into unique sequences, merging closely related sequences to remove PCR and sequencing errors. CDR3 sequences were aligned to IMGT reference sequences to assign V, D and J gene segments. For a sequence to be retained, a match of at least six nucleotides was required to both a V gene segment and a J gene segment. A rearrangement counted as productive if the CDR3 had no stop codons and remained in frame with V and J, and every other rearrangement counted as non-productive. CDR3 was defined by IMGT convention, running from the second conserved V-encoded cysteine to the conserved J-encoded phenylalanine. In an earlier analysis of around 570 of the donors, sequences lacking an unambiguous match to a single V gene segment were excluded. In an earlier analysis of approximately 550 of the donors, V segments were called functional above 56.7% productive rearrangements and were called segregating when the between-donor standard deviation exceeded 5%. A statistical classification framework was built to diagnose cytomegalovirus status from the catalog of TCR beta chain sequences. A later analysis assigned V and J genes by comparing TCR nucleotide sequences with IMGT/GENE-DB human TR gene sequences. Using the TCRdist pipeline, a later analysis assigned CDR3 sequences along with most-parsimonious VDJ recombination scenarios. A later analysis defined each TCR beta chain by its CDR3 amino acid sequence plus V-gene family, and excluded reads lacking a unique V-gene family. To address suspected cross-contamination and a sequencing artifact, a later analysis removed around 590 highly shared, low-generation-probability nucleotide sequences. In a later analysis, a clonal expansion index was calculated for each public chain from normalized within-repertoire ranks of inferred template counts. Generation probabilities in a later analysis came from a VDJ recombination model fitted to out-of-frame rearrangements, and those results were checked against IGoR. In a later analysis, TCR-TCR, TCR-HLA and TCR-CMV co-occurrence was scored with hypergeometric tests, and a repertoire-size bias correction was applied to TCR pairs. To estimate false discovery rates, a later analysis permuted the HLA or CMV assignments 20 times. A later analysis grouped co-occurring TCRs with DBSCAN, adding TCRdist sequence similarity when clustering within HLA-allele-positive subsets. Repertoires with fewer than 30,000 or more than 120,000 public chains, plus five repertoires with anomalous nucleotide sharing, were excluded from co-occurrence clustering. The table comes from immuneACCESS by way of TCRdb, which keeps in-frame sequences with V and J called. Part of the clones is missing from these tables; in studies checked, under half for an unresolved V gene and the rest for unknown reasons. V and J calls and clone size are copied from that table; D and trimming were computed from the DNA. This sample's listing comprises approximately 130,000 clones. The biggest ten clones account for roughly 2% of the sample.

The chain couples TRBV9 to TRBJ1-2, with the identity of the D gene unclear. This sequence was found in a woman aged 60-75 years in good health and CMV-seronegative. Sequenced material: PBMCs. At the DNA level, the sequence is TGTGCCAGCAGCGTAGGCGCTAACTATGGCTACACCTTC. It translates as CASSVGANYGYTF.